This entry lists 14 T cell receptor beta chains sequenced from one sample in a study of T cell responses to AZD1222 COVID-19 vaccine. Measured with immunoSEQ multiplex PCR; TCRdb has only the in-frame clones, and not every one. Of 150,000 or so clones listed, just over 90% were seen once; the top ten hold 1% to 1.5%. The input for sequencing was peripheral blood, taken 28 days after the second AZD1222 dose. Source of these receptors: an adult who received the AZD1222 COVID-19 vaccine.

The chain employs TRBV11-2 and TRBJ2-7, with 8 bases matching TRBD2. The CDR3 contains 14 residues. V shed 7 bases, J shed 7 bases, and the junction held 12 bases outside the gene matches. Germline CDR1 and CDR2: SGHAT and FQNNGV. The CDR3 here is CASTDSGNLGEQYF. CDR3 sequence (DNA): TGTGCCAGCACCGATAGCGGGAACTTGGGAGAGCAGTACTTC. Based on the CDR3 plus reference TRBV11-2 and TRBJ2-7, the full variable domain is EAGVAQSPRYKIIEKRQSVAFWCNPISGHATLYWYQQILGQGPKLLIQFQNNGVVDDSQLPKDRFSAERLKGVDSTLKIQPAKLEDSAVYLCASTDSGNLGEQYFGPGTRLTVT.

This chain connects TRBV30 to TRBJ2-7; possible D gene TRBD2, 6 bases. Germline values: CDR1 GTSNPN, CDR2 SVGIG (reference sequence). V was cut by 4 bases and J by 7 bases, with 11 bases left in between. The CDR3 totals 11 residues. CDR3: CAWNLREEQYF. DNA for the CDR3: TGTGCCTGGAATTTACGGGAGGAGCAGTACTTC.

This rearrangement joins TRBV27 to TRBJ1-5; unclear D gene. CDR1 and CDR2 (germline): MNHEY, SMNVEV (reference sequence). Trimming removed 4 bases at V and 2 bases at J, with 12 bases between. The CDR3 extends over 15 amino acids. CDR3 region: CASSSEGSGNQPQHF. For the CDR3, the DNA is TGTGCCAGCAGTTCCGAAGGATCTGGCAATCAGCCCCAGCATTTT.

The V gene is TRBV7-9, the J gene TRBJ2-1; a weak D match, TRBD2 (6 bases). CDR3 length: 12 amino acids. Germline lookup yields CDR1 SEHNR and CDR2 FQNEAQ (reference sequence). Trimming stripped 4 bases from V and 13 bases from J, with 14 bases between. The CDR3 here is CASSSDAGRQFF. The DNA of the CDR3 is TGTGCCAGCAGCTCAGACGCCGGGAGACAGTTCTTC.

The chain combines TRBV5-1 with TRBJ2-7, with 7 bases fitting TRBD2. After removal of 4 bases from V and 1 base from J, the junction contained 11 bases not matched to a gene. The CDR3 loop spans 16 amino acids. CDR1 and CDR2 (germline): SGHRS, YFSETQ. The CDR3 is CASSPGGGIGSYEQYF. The CDR3 bases are TGCGCCAGCAGCCCGGGAGGTGGTATAGGGTCCTACGAGCAGTACTTC.

The chain joins TRBV2 to TRBJ1-2; the D gene is possibly TRBD1 (5 bases). The CDR3 is 15 residues long. Trimming left V 0 bases short and J 4 bases short, with 12 bases between. CDR1 is SNHLY, CDR2 FYNNEI, per germline. The CDR3 DNA follows: TGTGCCAGCAGTGAAGCGGTGGTTGGGGGCTATGGCTACACCTTC. Translating it yields CASSEAVVGGYGYTF.

The V call is TRBV10-1, the J call TRBJ2-2; perhaps TRBD1 as D (5 bases). CDR3 length: 13 amino acids. CDR1 and CDR2 from the germline V gene are WNHNN and SYGVQD (reference sequence). Trimming cost V 5 bases and J 5 bases, with 9 bases left between them. CDR3 DNA: TGCGCCAGCAGTAGGACATCTACCGGGGAGCTGTTTTTT. Its protein is CASSRTSTGELFF.

Written as DNA, the CDR3 is TGTGCCAGCAGCGTACTAGCGGGAATAGACAATGAGCAGTTCTTC. Protein sequence: CASSVLAGIDNEQFF. This chain links TRBV9 with TRBJ2-1; 9 bases fit TRBD2. J lost 5 bases, V lost 1 base, and 4 bases had no gene match. Germline CDR1 and CDR2: SGDLS and YYNGEE. This CDR3 has 15 amino acids.

V and J are TRBV7-2 and TRBJ1-1; TRBD1 is a possible D gene (6 bases). CDR1 and CDR2 (germline): SGHTA, FQGNSA. V gave up 5 bases and J gave up 0 bases, with 13 bases separating them. This CDR3 has 15 amino acids. The CDR3 coding sequence is TGTGCCAGCAGCACCGAAGGGGGAGTGAACACTGAAGCTTTCTTT. Residues: CASSTEGGVNTEAFF.

This chain joins TRBV7-8 and TRBJ2-1; TRBD1 agrees at 7 bases. Germline V gene data show CDR1 as SGHVS and CDR2 as FQNEAQ. There are 16 residues in the CDR3. The trim removed 6 bases at V and 0 bases at J, leaving 8 bases unmatched. The CDR3: CASRPTGASSYNEQFF. The CDR3 coding sequence is TGTGCCAGCAGACCTACAGGGGCCAGCTCCTACAATGAGCAGTTCTTC.

In DNA form, the CDR3 reads TGTGCCAGCAGTTTGGGGTGGCGACAGCAAGAGACCCAGTACTTC. Its translation is CASSLGWRQQETQYF. This sequence joins TRBV27 and TRBJ2-5; possible D gene TRBD1, 5 bases. Trimming took off 3 bases at V and 2 bases at J, with 13 bases between the two ends. This CDR3 contains 15 residues. The germline gives CDR1 MNHEY, CDR2 SMNVEV (reference sequence).

The V gene is TRBV6-6, the J gene TRBJ1-1; weak D call: TRBD1 (5 bases). Germline CDR1 and CDR2: MNHNY and SVGAGI (reference sequence). The V end lost 10 bases, the J end lost 4 bases, and 13 bases lay between the germline ends. The CDR3 contains 12 residues. The CDR3: CATEGQGTEAFF. The DNA of the CDR3 is TGTGCCACCGAGGGGCAGGGCACTGAAGCTTTCTTT.

This sequence joins TRBV25-1 and TRBJ1-6; tentatively, D is TRBD1 (5 bases). V lost 6 bases and J 6 bases, leaving 6 bases between the germline ends. The CDR3 has 12 residues. The germline CDR1 and CDR2 sequences are MGHDK and SYGVNS. The chain's CDR3 is CASRGGNSPLHF. The DNA for the CDR3 is TGTGCCAGCAGGGGGGGTAATTCACCCCTCCACTTT.

The genes are TRBV11-2 and TRBJ1-1, with TRBD1 as a possible D gene (5 bases). Trimming removed 1 base at V and 6 bases at J, with 9 bases between. CDR3 length equals 13 residues. Germline values: CDR1 SGHAT, CDR2 FQNNGV. The CDR3 loop is CASSLGQGAEAFF. Here the CDR3 DNA reads TGTGCCAGCAGCTTAGGGCAGGGCGCTGAAGCTTTCTTT.